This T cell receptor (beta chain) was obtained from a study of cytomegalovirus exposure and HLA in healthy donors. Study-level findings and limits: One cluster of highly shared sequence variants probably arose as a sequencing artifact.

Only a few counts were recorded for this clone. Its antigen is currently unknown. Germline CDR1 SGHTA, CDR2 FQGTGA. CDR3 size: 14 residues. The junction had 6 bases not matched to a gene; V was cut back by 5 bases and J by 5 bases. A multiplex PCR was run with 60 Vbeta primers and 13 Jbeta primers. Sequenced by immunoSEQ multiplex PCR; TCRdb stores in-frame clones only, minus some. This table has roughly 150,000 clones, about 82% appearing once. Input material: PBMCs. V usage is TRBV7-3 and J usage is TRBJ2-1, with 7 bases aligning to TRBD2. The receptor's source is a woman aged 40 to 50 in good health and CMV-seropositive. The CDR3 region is CASSLSGVNNEQFF. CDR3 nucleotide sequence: TGTGCCAGCAGCCTGAGCGGGGTCAACAATGAGCAGTTCTTC.